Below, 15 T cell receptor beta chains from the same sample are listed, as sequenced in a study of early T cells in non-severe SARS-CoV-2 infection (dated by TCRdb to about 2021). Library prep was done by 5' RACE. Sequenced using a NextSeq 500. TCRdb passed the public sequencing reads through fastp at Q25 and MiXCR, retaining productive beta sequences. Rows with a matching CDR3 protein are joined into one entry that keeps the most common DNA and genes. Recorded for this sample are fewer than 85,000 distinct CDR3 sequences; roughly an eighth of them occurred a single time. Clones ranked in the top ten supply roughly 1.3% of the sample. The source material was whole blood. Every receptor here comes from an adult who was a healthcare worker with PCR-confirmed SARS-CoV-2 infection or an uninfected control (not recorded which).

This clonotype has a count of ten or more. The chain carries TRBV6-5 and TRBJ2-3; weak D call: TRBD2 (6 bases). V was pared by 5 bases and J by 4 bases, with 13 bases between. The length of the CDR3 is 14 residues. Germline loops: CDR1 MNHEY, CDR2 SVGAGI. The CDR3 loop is CASSPQTRPDTQYF. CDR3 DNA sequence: TGTGCCAGCAGTCCACAGACTAGGCCAGATACGCAGTATTTT.

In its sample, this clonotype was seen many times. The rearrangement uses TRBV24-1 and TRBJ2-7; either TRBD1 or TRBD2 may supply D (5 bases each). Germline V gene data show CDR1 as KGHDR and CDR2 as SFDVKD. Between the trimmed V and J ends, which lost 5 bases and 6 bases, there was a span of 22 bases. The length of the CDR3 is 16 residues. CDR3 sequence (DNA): TGTGCCACCAGTGGAGGTGATGGGACGAAAATCGGCGAGCAGTACTTC. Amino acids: CATSGGDGTKIGEQYF.

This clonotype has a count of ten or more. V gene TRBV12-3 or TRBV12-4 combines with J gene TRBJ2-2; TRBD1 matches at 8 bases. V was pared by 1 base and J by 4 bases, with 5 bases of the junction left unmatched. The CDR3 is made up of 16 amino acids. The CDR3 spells CASSLGQGFATGELFF. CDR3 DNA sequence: TGTGCCAGCAGTTTAGGACAGGGGTTCGCCACCGGGGAGCTGTTTTTT.

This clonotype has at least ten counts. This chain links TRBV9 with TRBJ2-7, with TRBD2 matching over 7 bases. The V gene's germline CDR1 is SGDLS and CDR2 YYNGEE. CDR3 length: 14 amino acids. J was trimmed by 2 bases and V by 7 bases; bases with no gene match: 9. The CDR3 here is CASGAGSGAYEQYF. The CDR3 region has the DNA TGTGCCAGCGGGGCAGGGAGCGGGGCCTACGAGCAGTACTTC.

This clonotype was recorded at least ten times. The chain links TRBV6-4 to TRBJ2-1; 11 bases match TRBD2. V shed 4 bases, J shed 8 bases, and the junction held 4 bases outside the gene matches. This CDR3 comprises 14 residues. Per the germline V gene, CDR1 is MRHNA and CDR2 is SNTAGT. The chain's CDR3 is CASSALAGGDEQFF. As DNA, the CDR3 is TGTGCCAGCAGTGCTTTAGCGGGAGGGGATGAGCAGTTCTTC.

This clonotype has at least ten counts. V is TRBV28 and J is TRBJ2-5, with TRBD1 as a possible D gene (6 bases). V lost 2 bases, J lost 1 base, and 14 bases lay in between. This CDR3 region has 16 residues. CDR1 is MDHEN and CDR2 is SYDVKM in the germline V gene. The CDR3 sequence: CASSLVGAGTQETQYF. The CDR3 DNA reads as TGTGCCAGCAGTTTAGTGGGGGCTGGCACCCAAGAGACCCAGTACTTC.

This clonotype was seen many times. The CDR3 is CASSYRRSSYNEQFF. CDR3 sequence (DNA): TGTGCCAGCAGTTACAGGCGGAGTTCCTACAATGAGCAGTTCTTC. V usage is TRBV6-5 and J usage is TRBJ2-1; D remains unclear. The CDR3 has 15 amino acids. Germline lookup yields CDR1 MNHEY and CDR2 SVGAGI. V shed 2 bases and J shed 1 base, with 9 bases lying between them.

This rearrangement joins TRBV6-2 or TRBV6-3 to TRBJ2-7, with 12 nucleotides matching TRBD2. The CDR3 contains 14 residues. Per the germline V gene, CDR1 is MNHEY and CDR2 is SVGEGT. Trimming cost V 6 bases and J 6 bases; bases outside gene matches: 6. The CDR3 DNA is TGTGCCAGCAGACGACTAGCGGGAGAGCGCGAGCAGTACTTC. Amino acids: CASRRLAGEREQYF.

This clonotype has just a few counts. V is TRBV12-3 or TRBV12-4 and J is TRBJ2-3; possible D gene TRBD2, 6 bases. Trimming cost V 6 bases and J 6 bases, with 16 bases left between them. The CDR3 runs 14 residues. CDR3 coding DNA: TGTGCCAGCAGCCTCGGGACTCGGGGGGATACGCAGTATTTT. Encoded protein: CASSLGTRGDTQYF.

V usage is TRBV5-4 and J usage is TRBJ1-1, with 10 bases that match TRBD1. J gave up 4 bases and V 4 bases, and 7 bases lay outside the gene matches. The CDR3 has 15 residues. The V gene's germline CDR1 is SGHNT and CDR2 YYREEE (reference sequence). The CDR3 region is CASSHPGQGFTEAFF. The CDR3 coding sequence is TGTGCCAGCAGCCACCCGGGACAGGGGTTCACTGAAGCTTTCTTT.

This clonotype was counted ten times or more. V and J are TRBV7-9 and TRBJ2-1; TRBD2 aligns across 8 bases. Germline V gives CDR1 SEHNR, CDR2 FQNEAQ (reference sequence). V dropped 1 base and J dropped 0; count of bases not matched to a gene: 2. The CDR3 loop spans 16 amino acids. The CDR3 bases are TGTGCCAGCAGCTTAGGGAGCGGGAGCTCCTACAATGAGCAGTTCTTC. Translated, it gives CASSLGSGSSYNEQFF.

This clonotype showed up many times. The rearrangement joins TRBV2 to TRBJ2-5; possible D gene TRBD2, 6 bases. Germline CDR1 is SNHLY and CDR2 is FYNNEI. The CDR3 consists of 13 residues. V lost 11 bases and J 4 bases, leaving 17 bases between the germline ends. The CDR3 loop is CASRGIDRETQYF. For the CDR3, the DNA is TGTGCCTCCCGGGGGATAGATCGAGAGACCCAGTACTTC.

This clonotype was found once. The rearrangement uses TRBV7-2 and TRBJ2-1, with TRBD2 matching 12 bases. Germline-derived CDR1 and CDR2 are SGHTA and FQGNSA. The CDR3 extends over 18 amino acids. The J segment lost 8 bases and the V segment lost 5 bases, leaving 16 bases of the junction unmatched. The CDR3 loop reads CASSRWRLAGESLDEQFF. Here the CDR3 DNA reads TGTGCCAGCAGCCGCTGGAGACTAGCGGGAGAATCACTGGATGAGCAGTTCTTC.

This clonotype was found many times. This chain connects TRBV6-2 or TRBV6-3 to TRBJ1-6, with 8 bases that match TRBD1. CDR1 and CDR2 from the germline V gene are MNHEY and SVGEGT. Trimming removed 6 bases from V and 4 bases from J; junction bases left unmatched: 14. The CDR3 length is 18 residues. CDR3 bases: TGTGCCAGCAGCCGCGGACAGGGAGAACTACGATATAATTCACCCCTCCACTTT. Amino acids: CASSRGQGELRYNSPLHF.

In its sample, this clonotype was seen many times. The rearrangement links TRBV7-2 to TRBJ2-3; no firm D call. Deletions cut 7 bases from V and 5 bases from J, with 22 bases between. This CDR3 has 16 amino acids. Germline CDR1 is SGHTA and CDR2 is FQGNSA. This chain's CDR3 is CASTRLEALGVDTQYF. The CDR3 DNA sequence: TGTGCCAGCACCCGTTTAGAGGCTCTCGGAGTAGATACGCAGTATTTT.